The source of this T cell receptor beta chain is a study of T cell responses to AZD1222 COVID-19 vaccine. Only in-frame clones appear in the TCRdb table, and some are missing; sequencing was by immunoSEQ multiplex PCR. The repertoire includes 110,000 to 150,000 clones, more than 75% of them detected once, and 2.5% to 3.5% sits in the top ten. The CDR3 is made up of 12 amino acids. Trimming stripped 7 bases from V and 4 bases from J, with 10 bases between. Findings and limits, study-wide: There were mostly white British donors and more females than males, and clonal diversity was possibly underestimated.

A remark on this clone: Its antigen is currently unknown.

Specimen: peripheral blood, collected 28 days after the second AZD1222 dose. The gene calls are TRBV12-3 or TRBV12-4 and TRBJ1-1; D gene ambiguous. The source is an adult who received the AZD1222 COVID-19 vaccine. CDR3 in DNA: TGTGCCAGCACATTCTCGGGCACTGAAGCTTTCTTT. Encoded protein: CASTFSGTEAFF.